This T cell receptor beta chain was sequenced during a study of T cell responses to AZD1222 COVID-19 vaccine. General study points: Just a handful of AZD1222 recipients were seropositive at baseline. Repertoire collection took place solely once the T cell response had peaked.

CDR1 and CDR2 (germline): SGHRS, YFSETQ. V lost 7 bases and J lost 6, with 10 bases in between. The CDR3 consists of 12 residues. Using immunoSEQ multiplex PCR, the repertoire was profiled, and TCRdb retains in-frame clones only, with some absent. The repertoire holds more than 110,000 clones, with roughly 90% as singletons. Of note for this clone: The antigen is undetermined.

This receptor was taken from an adult in good health. The chain couples TRBV5-1 to TRBJ2-2, with no clear D. Sequenced material: peripheral blood, taken on day 0 of AZD1222 vaccination. The CDR3, as DNA: TGCGCCAGCGGTCGGGTGGCCGGGGAGCTGTTTTTT. This sequence encodes CASGRVAGELFF.